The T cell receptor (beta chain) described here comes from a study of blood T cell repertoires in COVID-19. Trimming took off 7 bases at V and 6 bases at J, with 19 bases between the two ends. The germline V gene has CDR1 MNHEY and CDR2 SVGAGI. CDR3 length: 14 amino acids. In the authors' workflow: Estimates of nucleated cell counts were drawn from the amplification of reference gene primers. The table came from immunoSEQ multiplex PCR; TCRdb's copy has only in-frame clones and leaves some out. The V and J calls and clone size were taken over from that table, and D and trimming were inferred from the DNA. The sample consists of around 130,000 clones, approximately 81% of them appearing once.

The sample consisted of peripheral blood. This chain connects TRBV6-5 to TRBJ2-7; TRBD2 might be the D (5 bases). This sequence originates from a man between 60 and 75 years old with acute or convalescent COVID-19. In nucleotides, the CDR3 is TGTGCCAGCATGAGGGCCACAGATAGCCTCGAGCAGTACTTC. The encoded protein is CASMRATDSLEQYF.